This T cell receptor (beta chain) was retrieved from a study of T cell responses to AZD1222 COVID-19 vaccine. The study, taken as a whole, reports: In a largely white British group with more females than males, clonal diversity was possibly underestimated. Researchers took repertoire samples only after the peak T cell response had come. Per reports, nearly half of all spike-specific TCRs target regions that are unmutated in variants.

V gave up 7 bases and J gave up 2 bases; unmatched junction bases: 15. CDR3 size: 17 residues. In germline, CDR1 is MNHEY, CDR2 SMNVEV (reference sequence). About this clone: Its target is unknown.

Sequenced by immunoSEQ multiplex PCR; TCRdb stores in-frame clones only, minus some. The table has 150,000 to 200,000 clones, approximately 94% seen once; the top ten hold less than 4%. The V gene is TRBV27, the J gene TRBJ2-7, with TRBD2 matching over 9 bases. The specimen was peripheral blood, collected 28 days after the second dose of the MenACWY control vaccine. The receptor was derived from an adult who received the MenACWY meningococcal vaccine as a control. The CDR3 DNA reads TGTGCCAGCACCCCTATAGCGGGAGTTCTCCGCCCCTACGAGCAGTACTTC. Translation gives CASTPIAGVLRPYEQYF.